This TCR beta chain was documented in a study of identical twins. Notes on the study in general: Twin pairs had excess sharing that was weaker in beta out-of-frame sequences. Abundant beta clonotypes from cord blood had fewer insertions, unlike memory repertoires, which showed none.

In germline, CDR1 is SGHRS, CDR2 YFSETQ. Trimming shortened V by 2 bases and J by 2 bases, and 16 bases separated the two germline ends. CDR3 length: 17 amino acids. A word on this clonotype: The antigen is unknown.

Through template switching, a universal primer site was introduced, and the cDNA contained unique molecular identifiers. TCRdb ran MiXCR on the 5' RACE reads and lists one entry per CDR3 protein. Among 690,000 or so distinct CDR3 sequences listed, over 8.5% were seen once. These same records also appear under a second study, on yellow fever vaccine responses in identical twins.

The rearrangement uses TRBV5-1 and TRBJ2-2; D uncertain. The specimen was PBMCs. This clonotype was sampled from a woman aged 18 to 35 in good health. CDR3 sequence reads: CASSLTSGHFNTGELFF. The CDR3 bases are TGCGCCAGCAGCTTAACATCTGGCCATTTTAACACCGGGGAGCTGTTTTTT.